The rows below give T cell receptor beta chains drawn from one sample of a study of regulatory T cells in long-lasting Graves disease. MiXCR, applied by TCRdb to the multiplex PCR reads, yields one record per CDR3 protein. The repertoire holds 300,000 to 400,000 distinct CDR3 sequences, roughly 15% seen once, with about 24% in the top ten. The input for sequencing was peripheral blood mononuclear cells (PBMCs), taken at new diagnosis, from a patient treated with antithyroid drugs. These receptors were obtained from a female donor with Graves disease. The CDR3 runs from the conserved cysteine through the conserved F or W. Fields, in order: J gene, V gene, D gene, clone size, CDR3 DNA, CDR3 protein. The D gene is left open where the match is weak. The size of a clone is reported for some rows only, either as once, few or many, or as a class for expanded clones.

>TRBJ1-1|TRBV2|NA|many
TGTGCCAGCAGTGTGCGGGGGGAGAACACTGAAGCTTTCTTT
CASSVRGENTEAFF
>TRBJ2-2|TRBV3-1|NA|many
TGTGCCAGCAGCCAAGAGACTACATACACCGGGGAGCTGTTTTTT
CASSQETTYTGELFF
>TRBJ1-1|TRBV29-1|NA|NA
TGCAGCGTTCCGGACAGAAAGAACACTGAAGCTTTCTTT
CSVPDRKNTEAFF
>TRBJ2-3|TRBV28|TRBD2|many
TGTGCCAGCAGTCTGACTAGCCTCCGTGATACGCAGTATTTT
CASSLTSLRDTQYF
>TRBJ2-7|TRBV27|NA|many
TGTGCCAGCAGGGGACTCTACGAGCAGTACTTC
CASRGLYEQYF
>TRBJ1-2|TRBV10-1|TRBD1|many
TGCGCCAGCAGTGAGGAGACAGGGGGCGCAACCTATGGCTACACCTTC
CASSEETGGATYGYTF
>TRBJ2-7|TRBV20-1|NA|many
TGCAGTGCTAAAGAGACCCACCTGTACGAGCAGTACTTC
CSAKETHLYEQYF
>TRBJ2-1|TRBV7-2|NA|many
TGTGCCAGCAGCTTAGCGCTGGTGGAGCAGTTCTTC
CASSLALVEQFF
>TRBJ1-5|TRBV20-1|TRBD1|many
TGCAGTGCTAGAGTTTCGGGACAGGGCAATCAGCCCCAGCATTTT
CSARVSGQGNQPQHF
>TRBJ2-7|TRBV20-1|NA|many
TGCAGTGCTAGTCTTAGCTACTCCTCCTACGAGCAGTACTTC
CSASLSYSSYEQYF
>TRBJ2-6|TRBV2|NA|many
TGTGCCAGTAGAGGCCCGTCTGGGGCCAACGTCCTGACTTTC
CASRGPSGANVLTF
>TRBJ2-2|TRBV12-3/TRBV12-4|TRBD2|many
TGTGCCAGCAGTTCTAGCGGGGGGTACACCGGGGAGCTGTTTTTT
CASSSSGGYTGELFF
>TRBJ1-5|TRBV10-3|NA|NA
TGTGCCATCAGTGATTGGGGGCATAGCAATCAGCCCCAGCATTTT
CAISDWGHSNQPQHF
>TRBJ2-3|TRBV12-3/TRBV12-4|NA|many
TGTGCCAGCAGTTTGTCCCGCCAAGATACGCAGTATTTT
CASSLSRQDTQYF
>TRBJ2-3|TRBV20-1|TRBD2|many
TGCAGTGCTACCAGACTAGCGGTCCTCGGGGATACGCAGTATTTT
CSATRLAVLGDTQYF
>TRBJ1-5|TRBV2|TRBD1|NA
TGTGCCAGCAGTGATTATCGACAGGGCTCGCAGCCCCAGCATTTT
CASSDYRQGSQPQHF
>TRBJ1-1|TRBV27|NA|many
TGTGCCAGCAGTTTCGATGTCGGGACTGAAGCTTTCTTT
CASSFDVGTEAFF
>TRBJ2-1|TRBV24-1|NA|many
TGTGCCACCAGGGGAGCGGTAGAGGCTTCGTACAATGAGCAGTTCTTC
CATRGAVEASYNEQFF
>TRBJ2-7|TRBV20-1|NA|few
TGCAGTGCTGAAACAGGGTTCAACGAGCAGTACTTC
CSAETGFNEQYF
>TRBJ2-7|TRBV27|NA|many
TGTGCCAGCAGTAACCGAAAGGGGGACGAGCAGTACTTC
CASSNRKGDEQYF
>TRBJ2-5|TRBV6-1|NA|few
TGTGCCACCGGAGACAGCGGCCCGCAAGAGACCCAGTACTTC
CATGDSGPQETQYF
>TRBJ2-1|TRBV20-1|TRBD1|many
TGCAGTGCTGAGCGTCATGGGACAGGGAACAATGAGCAGTTCTTC
CSAERHGTGNNEQFF
>TRBJ2-2|TRBV2|NA|many
TGTGCCAGAGGGGCTGCTAACACCGGGGAGCTGTTTTTT
CARGAANTGELFF
>TRBJ1-2|TRBV7-8|NA|many
TGTGCCAGCAGCTTTCGACTAGGGGGAAGGAAGGGCTATGGCTACACCTTC
CASSFRLGGRKGYGYTF
>TRBJ2-5|TRBV7-2|NA|NA
TGTGCCAGCAGCTTAGTTTCGGGCCAAGAGACCCAGTACTTC
CASSLVSGQETQYF
>TRBJ1-5|TRBV28|NA|NA
TGTGCCAGCAGCCCCCCCCGGACAAGGATTAGCAATCAGCCCCAGCATTTT
CASSPPRTRISNQPQHF
>TRBJ2-3|TRBV6-1|TRBD2|many
TGTGCCAGCAGTGAGTCGGGGGGGCATCCAGATACGCAGTATTTT
CASSESGGHPDTQYF
>TRBJ2-1|TRBV12-3/TRBV12-4|TRBD2|NA
TGTGCCAGCACCGGCGGGGGTGGTGAGCAGTTCTTC
CASTGGGGEQFF
>TRBJ1-6|TRBV28|NA|many
TGTGCCAGCAGTCTATGGGATTCCTATAATTCACCCCTCCACTTT
CASSLWDSYNSPLHF
>TRBJ2-1|TRBV11-2|NA|NA
TGTGCCAGCAGTAGATTCGGGGGCAAGAATGAGCAGTTCTTC
CASSRFGGKNEQFF
>TRBJ2-7|TRBV10-1|NA|few
TGCGCCAGCAGTGAGTCCACGAACTCCTACGAGCAGTACTTC
CASSESTNSYEQYF
>TRBJ2-1|TRBV28|TRBD2|many
TGTGCCAGCAGTTTTCTCAGCGGGAGGGCCTCCTACAATGAGCAGTTCTTC
CASSFLSGRASYNEQFF
>TRBJ2-1|TRBV7-3|NA|many
TGTGCCAGCAGCTTAACGGGCAGTCCCGGGACAATCAGGAATGAGCAGTTCTTC
CASSLTGSPGTIRNEQFF
>TRBJ1-1|TRBV30|NA|many
TGTGCCTGGAGTGTGGCCAGGAACACTGAAGCTTTCTTT
CAWSVARNTEAFF
>TRBJ2-1|TRBV4-1|TRBD1|few
TGCGCCAGCAGCCGGGGACAGGGTCCCCCTCGTAACAATGAGCAGTTCTTC
CASSRGQGPPRNNEQFF
>TRBJ1-4|TRBV27|NA|NA
TGTGCCAGCAGCCGAAATGGAGGGGAAAAACTGTTTTTT
CASSRNGGEKLFF
>TRBJ2-7|TRBV6-5|NA|many
TGTGCCAGCAGTTATCCCGGACTGGGAATCTACGAGCAGTACTTC
CASSYPGLGIYEQYF
>TRBJ2-7|TRBV27|TRBD1|many
TGTGCCAGCAGTTTCTCTATCGGGACAGTTCCCGAGCAGTACTTC
CASSFSIGTVPEQYF
>TRBJ1-6|TRBV12-3/TRBV12-4|NA|many
TGTGCCAGCACTCGATACAGCTCCTATAATTCACCCCTCCACTTT
CASTRYSSYNSPLHF
>TRBJ2-3|TRBV7-8|NA|many
TGTGCCAGCGGTTTTCGCAGTAGCACAGATACGCAGTATTTT
CASGFRSSTDTQYF
>TRBJ1-2|TRBV6-5|NA|many
TGTGCCAGCAGTTCCCCAACCCGGACAGCCTCGGCCTATGGCTACACCTTC
CASSSPTRTASAYGYTF
>TRBJ2-7|TRBV7-8|NA|many
TGTGCCAGCAGCGCCACCGGGACTCGTGCCTCCTACGAGCAGTACTTC
CASSATGTRASYEQYF